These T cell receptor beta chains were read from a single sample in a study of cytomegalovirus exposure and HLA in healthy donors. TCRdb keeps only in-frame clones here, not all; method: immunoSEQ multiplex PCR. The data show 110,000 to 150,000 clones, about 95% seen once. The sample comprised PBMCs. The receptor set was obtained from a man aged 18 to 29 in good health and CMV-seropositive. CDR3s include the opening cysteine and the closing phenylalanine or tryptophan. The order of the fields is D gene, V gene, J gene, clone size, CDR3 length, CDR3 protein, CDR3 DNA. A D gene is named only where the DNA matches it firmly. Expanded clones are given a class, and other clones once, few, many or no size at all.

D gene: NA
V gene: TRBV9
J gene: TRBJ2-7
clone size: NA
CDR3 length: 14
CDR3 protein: CASSVGGGFYEQYF
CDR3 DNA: TGTGCCAGCAGCGTAGGCGGGGGCTTCTACGAGCAGTACTTC

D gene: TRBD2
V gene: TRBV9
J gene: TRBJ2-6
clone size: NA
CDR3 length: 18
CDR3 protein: CASSAVSGRRTGANVLTF
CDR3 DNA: TGTGCCAGCAGCGCCGTTAGCGGGAGGAGGACTGGGGCCAACGTCCTGACTTTC

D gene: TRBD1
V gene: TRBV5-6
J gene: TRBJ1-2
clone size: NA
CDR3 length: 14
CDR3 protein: CASSAQTGVEGYTF
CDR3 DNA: TGTGCCAGCAGCGCTCAGACAGGGGTCGAGGGCTACACCTTC

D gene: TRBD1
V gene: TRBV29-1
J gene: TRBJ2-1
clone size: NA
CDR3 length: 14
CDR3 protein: CSVQTGQGGGEQFF
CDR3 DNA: TGCAGCGTTCAAACAGGACAGGGGGGTGGTGAGCAGTTCTTC

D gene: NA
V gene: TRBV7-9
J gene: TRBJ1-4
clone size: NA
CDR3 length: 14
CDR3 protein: CASSYYGQLEKLFF
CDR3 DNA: TGTGCCAGCAGCTACTACGGACAGCTTGAAAAACTGTTTTTT

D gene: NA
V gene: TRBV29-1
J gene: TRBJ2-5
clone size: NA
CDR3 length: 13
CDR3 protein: CSAEGDNQETQYF
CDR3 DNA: TGCAGCGCCGAGGGAGACAACCAAGAGACCCAGTACTTC

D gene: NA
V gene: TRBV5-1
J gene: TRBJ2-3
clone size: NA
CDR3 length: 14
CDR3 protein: CASSLAGGPDTQYF
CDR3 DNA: TGCGCCAGCAGCTTAGCAGGAGGGCCGGATACGCAGTATTTT

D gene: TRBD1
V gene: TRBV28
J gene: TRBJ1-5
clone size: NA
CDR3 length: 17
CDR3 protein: CASSPASGTGASQPQHF
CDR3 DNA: TGTGCCAGCAGCCCGGCGTCGGGGACAGGGGCTTCTCAGCCCCAGCATTTT

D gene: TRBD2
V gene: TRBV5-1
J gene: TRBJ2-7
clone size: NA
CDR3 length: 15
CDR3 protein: CASSLGSGATYEQYF
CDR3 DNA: TGCGCCAGCAGCTTGGGTAGCGGGGCAACCTACGAGCAGTACTTC

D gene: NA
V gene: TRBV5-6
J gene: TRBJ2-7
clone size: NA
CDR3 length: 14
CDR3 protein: CASRTYRSTYEQYF
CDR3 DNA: TGTGCCAGCAGAACCTACAGGTCTACCTACGAGCAGTACTTC

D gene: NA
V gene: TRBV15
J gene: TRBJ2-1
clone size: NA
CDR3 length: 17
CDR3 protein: CATSRGRAGLSYNEQFF
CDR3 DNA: TGTGCCACCAGCAGAGGTCGTGCGGGGCTTTCCTACAATGAGCAGTTCTTC

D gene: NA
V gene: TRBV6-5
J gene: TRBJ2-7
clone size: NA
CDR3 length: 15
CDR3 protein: CASSDYRTYTYEQYF
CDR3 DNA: TGTGCCAGCAGCGATTATCGGACTTATACCTACGAGCAGTACTTC

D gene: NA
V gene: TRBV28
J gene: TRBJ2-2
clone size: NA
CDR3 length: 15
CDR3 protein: CASWGSTRGSGELFF
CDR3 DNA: TGTGCCAGCTGGGGATCTACCCGGGGGTCCGGGGAGCTGTTTTTT

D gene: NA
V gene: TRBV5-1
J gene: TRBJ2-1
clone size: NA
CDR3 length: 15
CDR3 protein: CASSFQGLGKNEQFF
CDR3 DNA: TGCGCCAGCAGCTTTCAGGGGTTGGGCAAAAATGAGCAGTTCTTC

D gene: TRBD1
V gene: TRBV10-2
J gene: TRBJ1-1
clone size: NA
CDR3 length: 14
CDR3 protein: CASRGDSTNTEAFF
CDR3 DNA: TGCGCCAGCAGGGGGGACAGCACGAACACTGAAGCTTTCTTT

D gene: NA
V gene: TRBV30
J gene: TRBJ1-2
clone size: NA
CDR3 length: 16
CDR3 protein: CAWTRPRTAPNYGYTF
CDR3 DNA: TGTGCCTGGACTCGACCCCGGACAGCTCCTAACTATGGCTACACCTTC

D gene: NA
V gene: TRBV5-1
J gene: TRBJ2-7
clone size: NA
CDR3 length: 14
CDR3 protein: CASSLSAEPDEQYF
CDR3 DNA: TGCGCCAGCAGCTTATCAGCGGAACCTGACGAGCAGTACTTC

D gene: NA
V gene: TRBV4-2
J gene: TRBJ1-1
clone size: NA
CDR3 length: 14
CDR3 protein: CASSQPQGNTEAFF
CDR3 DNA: TGTGCCAGCAGCCAACCCCAGGGAAACACTGAAGCTTTCTTT

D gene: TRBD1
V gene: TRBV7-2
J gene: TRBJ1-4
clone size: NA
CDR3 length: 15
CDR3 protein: CASSRGTGPNEKLFF
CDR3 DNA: TGTGCCAGCAGCCGAGGGACAGGACCTAATGAAAAACTGTTTTTT

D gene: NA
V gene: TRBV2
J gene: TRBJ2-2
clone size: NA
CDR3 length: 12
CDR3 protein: CASYTRTGELFF
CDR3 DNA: TGTGCCAGCTATACCAGGACCGGGGAGCTGTTTTTT

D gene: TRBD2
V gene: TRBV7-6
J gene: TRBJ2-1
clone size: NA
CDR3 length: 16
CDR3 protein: CASSLGGGLAGVEQFF
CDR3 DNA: TGTGCCAGCAGCTTAGGCGGGGGGTTAGCGGGAGTGGAGCAGTTCTTC

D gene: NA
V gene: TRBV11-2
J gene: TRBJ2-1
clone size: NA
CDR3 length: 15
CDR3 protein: CASSLGGGPPNEQFF
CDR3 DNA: TGTGCCAGCAGCCTAGGCGGCGGGCCCCCTAATGAGCAGTTCTTC

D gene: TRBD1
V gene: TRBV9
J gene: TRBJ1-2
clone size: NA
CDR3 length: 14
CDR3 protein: CASSAGQGAYGYTF
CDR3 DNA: TGTGCCAGCAGCGCCGGACAGGGGGCCTATGGCTACACCTTC

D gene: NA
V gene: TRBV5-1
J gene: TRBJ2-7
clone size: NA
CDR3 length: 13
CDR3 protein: CASSFPGAYEQYF
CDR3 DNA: TGCGCCAGCAGCTTCCCGGGGGCCTACGAGCAGTACTTC

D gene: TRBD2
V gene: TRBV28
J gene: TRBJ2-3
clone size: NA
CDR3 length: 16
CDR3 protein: CASSPLAGGRPDTQYF
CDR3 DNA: TGTGCCAGCAGTCCCTTAGCGGGAGGCAGGCCAGATACGCAGTATTTT

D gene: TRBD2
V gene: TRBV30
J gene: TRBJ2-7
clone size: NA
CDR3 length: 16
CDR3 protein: CAWSPDPLAGVHEQYF
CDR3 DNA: TGTGCCTGGAGTCCCGACCCACTAGCGGGAGTACACGAGCAGTACTTC

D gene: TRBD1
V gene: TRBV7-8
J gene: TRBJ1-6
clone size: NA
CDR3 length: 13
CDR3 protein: CASTRDRLSPLHF
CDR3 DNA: TGTGCCAGCACCCGGGACAGGCTTTCACCCCTCCACTTT

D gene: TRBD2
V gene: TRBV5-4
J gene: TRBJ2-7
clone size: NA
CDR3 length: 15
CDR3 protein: CASSERTSGINEQYF
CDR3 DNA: TGTGCCAGCAGCGAGCGGACTAGCGGGATCAACGAGCAGTACTTC

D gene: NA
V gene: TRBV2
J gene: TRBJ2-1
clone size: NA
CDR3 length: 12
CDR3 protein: CASSVSDNEQFF
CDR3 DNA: TGTGCCAGCAGTGTTTCGGACAATGAGCAGTTCTTC

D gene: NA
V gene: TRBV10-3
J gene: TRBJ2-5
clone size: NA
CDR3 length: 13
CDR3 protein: CATVIRVGETQYF
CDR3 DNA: TGTGCCACCGTAATCAGGGTAGGAGAGACCCAGTACTTC

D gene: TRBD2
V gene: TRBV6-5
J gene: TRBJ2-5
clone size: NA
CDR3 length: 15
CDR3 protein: CASRKLAVYQETQYF
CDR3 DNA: TGTGCCAGCAGGAAACTAGCGGTATATCAAGAGACCCAGTACTTC

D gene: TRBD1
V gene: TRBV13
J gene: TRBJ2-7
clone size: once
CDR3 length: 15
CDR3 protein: CASSSGQGAIYEQYF
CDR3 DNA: TGTGCCAGCAGCTCCGGACAGGGGGCTATTTACGAGCAGTACTTC

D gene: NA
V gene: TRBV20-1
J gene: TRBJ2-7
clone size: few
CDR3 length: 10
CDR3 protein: CSARAREQYF
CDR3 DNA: TGCAGTGCTAGGGCCCGAGAGCAGTACTTC

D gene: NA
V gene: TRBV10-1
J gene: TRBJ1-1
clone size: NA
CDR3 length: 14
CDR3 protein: CASSLGQSNTEAFF
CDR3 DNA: TGCGCCAGCAGCCTAGGACAGTCGAACACTGAAGCTTTCTTT

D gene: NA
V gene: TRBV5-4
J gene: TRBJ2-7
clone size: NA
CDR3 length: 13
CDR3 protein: CASSFKSAYEQYF
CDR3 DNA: TGTGCCAGCAGCTTCAAGAGTGCTTACGAGCAGTACTTC

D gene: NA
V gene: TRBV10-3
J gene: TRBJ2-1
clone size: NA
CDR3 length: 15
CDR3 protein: CAISETGQIYNEQFF
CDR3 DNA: TGTGCCATCAGTGAGACTGGACAGATCTACAATGAGCAGTTCTTC

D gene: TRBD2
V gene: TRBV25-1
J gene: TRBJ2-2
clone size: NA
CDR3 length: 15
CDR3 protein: CASSELAGTTGELFF
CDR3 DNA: TGTGCCAGCAGTGAATTAGCGGGAACCACCGGGGAGCTGTTTTTT

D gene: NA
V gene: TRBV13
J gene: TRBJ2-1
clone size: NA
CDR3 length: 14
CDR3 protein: CASSLEHRYNEQFF
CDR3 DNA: TGTGCCAGCAGCTTAGAGCACAGATACAATGAGCAGTTCTTC

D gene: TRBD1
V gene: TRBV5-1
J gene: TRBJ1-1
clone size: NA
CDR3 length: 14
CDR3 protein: CASSPGTANTEAFF
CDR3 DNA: TGCGCCAGCAGCCCCGGGACAGCGAATACTGAAGCTTTCTTT

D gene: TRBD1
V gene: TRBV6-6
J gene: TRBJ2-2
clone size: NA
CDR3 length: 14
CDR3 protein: CASSGTENTGELFF
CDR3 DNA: TGTGCCAGCAGTGGGACAGAGAACACCGGGGAGCTGTTTTTT

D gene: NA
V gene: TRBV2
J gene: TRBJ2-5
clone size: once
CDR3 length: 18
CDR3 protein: CASSDVREGGGETETQYF
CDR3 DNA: TGTGCCAGCAGTGACGTACGCGAAGGGGGGGGCGAAACGGAGACCCAGTACTTC

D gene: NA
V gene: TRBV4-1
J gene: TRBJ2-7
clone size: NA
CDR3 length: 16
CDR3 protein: CASSQDSRGLSYEQYF
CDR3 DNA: TGCGCCAGCAGCCAAGATTCCAGGGGTCTTTCCTACGAGCAGTACTTC

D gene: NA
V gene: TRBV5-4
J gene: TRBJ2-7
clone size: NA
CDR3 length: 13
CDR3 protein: CASSDGTTYEQYF
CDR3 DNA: TGTGCCAGCAGCGATGGGACAACCTACGAGCAGTACTTC

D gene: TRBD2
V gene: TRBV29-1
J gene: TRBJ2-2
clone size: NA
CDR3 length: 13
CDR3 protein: CSAGTSKTGELFF
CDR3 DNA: TGCAGCGCCGGGACTAGCAAAACCGGGGAGCTGTTTTTT

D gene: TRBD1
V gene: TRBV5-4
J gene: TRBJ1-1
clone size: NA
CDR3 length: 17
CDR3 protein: CASTTPRQGSTITEAFF
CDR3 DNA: TGTGCCAGCACCACCCCGCGACAGGGGTCCACGATAACTGAAGCTTTCTTT

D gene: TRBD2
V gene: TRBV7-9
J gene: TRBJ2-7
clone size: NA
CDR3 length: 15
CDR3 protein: CASSLTSGTTYEQYF
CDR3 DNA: TGTGCCAGCAGCTTAACTAGCGGGACCACCTACGAGCAGTACTTC

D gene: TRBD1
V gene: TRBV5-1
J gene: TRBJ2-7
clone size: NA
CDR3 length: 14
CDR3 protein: CASSSPGQGATQYF
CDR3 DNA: TGCGCCAGCAGCTCCCCGGGACAGGGGGCGACTCAGTACTTC

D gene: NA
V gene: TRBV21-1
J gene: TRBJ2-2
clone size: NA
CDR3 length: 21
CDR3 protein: CASSKWGGLAGVGLNTGELFF
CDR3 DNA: TGTGCCAGCAGCAAATGGGGCGGACTAGCGGGAGTGGGGTTGAACACCGGGGAGCTGTTTTTT

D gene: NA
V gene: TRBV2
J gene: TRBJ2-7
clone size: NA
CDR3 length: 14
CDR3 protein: CASTPWEGGDEQYF
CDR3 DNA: TGTGCCAGCACCCCCTGGGAGGGGGGAGACGAGCAGTACTTC

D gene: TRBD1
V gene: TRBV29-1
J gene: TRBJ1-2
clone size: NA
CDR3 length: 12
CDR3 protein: CSVENRGYGYTF
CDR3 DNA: TGCAGCGTTGAAAACAGGGGCTATGGCTACACCTTC

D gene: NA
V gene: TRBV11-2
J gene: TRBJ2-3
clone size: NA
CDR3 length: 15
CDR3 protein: CASSLGREATDTQYF
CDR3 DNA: TGTGCCAGCAGCTTAGGGCGGGAAGCCACAGATACGCAGTATTTT

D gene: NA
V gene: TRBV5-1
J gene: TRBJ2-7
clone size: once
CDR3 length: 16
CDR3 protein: CASSFRTARGPYEQYF
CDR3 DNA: TGCGCCAGCAGCTTCCGGACGGCGCGGGGGCCCTACGAGCAGTACTTC

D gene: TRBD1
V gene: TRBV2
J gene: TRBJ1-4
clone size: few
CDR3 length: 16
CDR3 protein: CASSVLSGQGEEKLFF
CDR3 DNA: TGTGCCAGCAGTGTATTGTCGGGACAGGGAGAAGAAAAACTGTTTTTT

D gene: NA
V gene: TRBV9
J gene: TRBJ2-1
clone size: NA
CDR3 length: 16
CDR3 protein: CASSVFYGSGRNGQFF
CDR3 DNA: TGTGCCAGCAGCGTTTTTTACGGGAGTGGTCGCAATGGGCAGTTCTTC